This TCR beta chain was sequenced during a study of blood T cell repertoires in COVID-19. On the study more broadly: Italy, Spain and the United States were the sources of the convalescent and acute COVID-19 samples. The cDNA or gDNA used as material had been derived from T cells, B-cell-depleted T cells, or PBMCs.

In the authors' workflow: Reference gene primer amplification gave estimated nucleated cell counts. This table comes from immunoSEQ multiplex PCR, and its TCRdb copy is limited to in-frame clones, with some not included. V and J calls and clone size are copied from that table; D and trimming were computed from the DNA. The sample comprises under 200,000 clones, around 90% of which are singletons, and 2% to 2.5% rests with the top ten. This clone was recorded a few times. CDR3 size: 14 residues. V was clipped by 4 bases and J by 9 bases, with 15 bases between them. Per the germline V gene, CDR1 is KGHDR and CDR2 is SFDVKD.

The specimen sequenced was peripheral blood. The V and J genes are TRBV24-1 and TRBJ2-1; a weak D match, TRBD2 (7 bases). The sequence derives from a man aged 50 to 60 who had recovered from COVID-19. The CDR3 spells CATSDPRGAAEQFF. The CDR3 region has the DNA TGTGCCACCAGTGACCCCCGGGGGGCTGCTGAGCAGTTCTTC.